This T cell receptor beta chain emerged from a study of PD-1 blockade in classical Hodgkin lymphoma. The study's findings and limits: It was CD4+ TCR diversity, not CD8+, that rose significantly by C4D1.

The V end lost 4 bases, the J end lost 5 bases, and 8 bases lay between the germline ends. The CDR3 is 12 residues long. Germline V gene lookup returns CDR1 MNHEY and CDR2 SVGAGI. Patients all relapsed after autologous stem cell transplantation, and there was variation in brentuximab vedotin exposure. Magnetic negative selection was used to purify CD4+ T cells from PBMCs that had been thawed. A remark on this clone: Its antigen is unknown.

Only in-frame clones appear in the TCRdb table, and some are missing; sequencing was by immunoSEQ multiplex PCR. The sample consists of some 26,000 clones, 80% to 85% of them appearing once. The sequence came from a human donor with classical Hodgkin lymphoma. This chain joins TRBV6-5 and TRBJ1-1, with D possibly matching TRBD1 (5 bases). The sequenced sample was CD4+ T cells from blood, obtained at baseline. The CDR3 reads CASSLRGTEAFF. As DNA, the CDR3 is TGTGCCAGCAGTTTGAGGGGAACTGAAGCTTTCTTT.